Listed here are 30 T cell receptor beta chains from one sample, sequenced in a study of CD8 T cells in ankylosing spondylitis. Their recognized antigens are unknown. One entry per CDR3 protein, called by TCRdb with MiXCR from the 5' RACE reads. This repertoire shows about 420,000 distinct CDR3 sequences, about 20% found once; its top ten account for 16%. Study-level results: What seemed typical of ankylosing spondylitis blood was a TCR beta motif built from several highly homologous variants.

What was sequenced was blood, either unsorted or a sorted T cell fraction (not recorded which). The receptors shown here come from a male donor with ankylosing spondylitis.

This clonotype was counted only a few times. V gene TRBV5-1 combines with J gene TRBJ1-1; the D is unclear. V lost 3 bases, J lost 5 bases, and 14 bases lay in between. The CDR3 is made up of 14 amino acids. Germline CDR1 and CDR2: SGHRS and YFSETQ. The CDR3 coding sequence is TGCGCCAGCAGCTGGGCTGAGGGCAGGACTGAAGCTTTCTTT. Translation: CASSWAEGRTEAFF.

In this sample, this clonotype turned up many times. The chain combines TRBV7-2 with TRBJ2-7, with D hard to call. Looked up from germline, CDR1 is SGHTA and CDR2 is FQGNSA. CDR3 size: 14 residues. Trimming cost V 3 bases and J 6 bases, with 15 bases left between them. The CDR3: CASSFLQLVGEQYF. The CDR3 nucleotides are TGTGCCAGCAGCTTCCTCCAGCTAGTCGGCGAGCAGTACTTC.

The chain carries TRBV7-9 and TRBJ1-6; D gene uncertain. The V gene's germline CDR1 is SEHNR and CDR2 FQNEAQ (reference sequence). The V and J ends lost 0 bases and 14 bases respectively, with 14 bases between them. This CDR3 region has 14 residues. Here the CDR3 reads CASSLAGEGGALHF. In DNA, the CDR3 is TGTGCCAGCAGCTTAGCCGGGGAGGGTGGAGCCCTCCACTTT.

The J gene is TRBJ2-3, the V gene TRBV12-3 or TRBV12-4; 7 bases agree with TRBD2. The CDR3 is made up of 17 amino acids. The J segment lost 3 bases and the V segment lost 2 bases, leaving 11 bases of the junction unmatched. CDR3 protein: CASSLPLAGVSTDTQYF. The CDR3 DNA reads as TGTGCCAGCAGTTTACCTTTGGCGGGAGTGAGTACAGATACGCAGTATTTT.

This clonotype was recorded a few times. The chain couples TRBV11-3 to TRBJ2-7; 7 positions match TRBD2. The CDR3 sequence is 16 residues long. With V trimmed by 4 bases and J by 5 bases, 14 bases remained unmatched. The germline gives CDR1 SGHNT, CDR2 YENEEA. Here the CDR3 reads CASSSLRLASIHEQYF. CDR3 coding DNA: TGTGCCAGCAGCTCCCTCAGACTAGCTTCAATCCACGAGCAGTACTTC.

The J gene is TRBJ2-3, the V gene TRBV20-1; 9 nucleotides line up with TRBD1. With V trimmed by 5 bases and J by 4 bases, 10 bases remained unmatched. CDR3 length equals 15 residues. Germline CDR1 reads DFQATT; CDR2 reads SNEGSKA (reference sequence). This CDR3 reads CSAPLRQGGPDTQYF. The DNA of the CDR3 is TGCAGTGCTCCTCTCCGACAGGGGGGCCCAGATACGCAGTATTTT.

This clonotype turned up a few times. This sequence joins TRBV18 and TRBJ1-4; D not resolved. Trimming removed 6 bases from V and 6 bases from J, with 14 bases in between. The germline V gene encodes CDR1 KGHSH and CDR2 LQKENI. The CDR3 loop spans 14 amino acids. This CDR3 is CASSPILSDEKLFF. CDR3 nucleotides: TGTGCCAGCTCGCCCATACTATCGGATGAAAAACTGTTTTTT.

This clonotype appeared a few times. This chain uses TRBV28 with TRBJ2-5; TRBD1 or TRBD2 may be the D gene (5 bases each). Germline V gives CDR1 MDHEN, CDR2 SYDVKM. The germline V and J ends were trimmed by 8 bases and 1 base, with 5 bases remaining between them. The CDR3 length is 11 residues. As DNA, the CDR3 is TGTGCCAGCGGGGGCCAAGAGACCCAGTACTTC. This translates into CASGGQETQYF.

The chain couples TRBV12-3 or TRBV12-4 to TRBJ1-2; D may be TRBD1 (6 bases). Trimming stripped 7 bases from V and 7 bases from J, with 16 bases between. There are 13 residues in the CDR3. This CDR3 is CASTTGNAGGYTF. Here the CDR3 DNA reads TGTGCCAGCACCACAGGGAACGCTGGTGGCTACACCTTC.

The chain employs TRBV28 and TRBJ1-2; the match to TRBD1 covers 10 bases. This CDR3 contains 14 residues. The germline V gene encodes CDR1 MDHEN and CDR2 SYDVKM. Losses at the gene ends were 5 bases for V and 5 bases for J; bases not matched to a gene: 5. The CDR3 loop reads CASSQGQGVYGYTF. CDR3 DNA: TGTGCCAGCAGTCAAGGACAGGGGGTATATGGCTACACCTTC.

A few counts support this clonotype. V and J are TRBV11-2 and TRBJ2-7, with 15 positions matching TRBD2. This CDR3 is built from 19 residues. The V gene end was trimmed by 5 bases and the J gene end by 3 bases; junction bases not matched to a gene: 14. Germline CDR1 reads SGHAT; CDR2 reads FQNNGV. This chain's CDR3 is CASSLGLAGGRRRSYEQYF. The CDR3 nucleotides read TGTGCCAGCAGCCTCGGACTAGCGGGAGGGCGAAGAAGGAGCTACGAGCAGTACTTC.

The V gene is TRBV11-2, the J gene TRBJ2-1, with 13 bases identical to TRBD2. V lost 5 bases, J lost 3 bases, and 10 bases stayed unmatched. The CDR3 totals 18 residues. Germline CDR1 reads SGHAT; CDR2 reads FQNNGV. CDR3 sequence reads: CASSQPAGLAGLYNEQFF. The DNA of the CDR3 is TGTGCCAGCAGCCAACCGGCGGGACTAGCGGGACTCTACAATGAGCAGTTCTTC. The whole variable domain, filled in from reference TRBV11-2 and TRBJ2-1, reads EAGVAQSPRYKIIEKRQSVAFWCNPISGHATLYWYQQILGQGPKLLIQFQNNGVVDDSQLPKDRFSAERLKGVDSTLKIQPAKLEDSAVYLCASSQPAGLAGLYNEQFFGPGTRLTVL.

Many counts were recorded for this clonotype. V gene TRBV6-2 or TRBV6-3 combines with J gene TRBJ2-2; D remains unclear. Germline V gene lookup returns CDR1 MNHEY and CDR2 SVGEGT. The CDR3 loop spans 12 amino acids. The V end was cut by 6 bases, the J end by 1 base, with 3 bases between. The CDR3 region is CASRRNTGELFF. The CDR3 nucleotides are TGTGCCAGCAGGAGGAACACCGGGGAGCTGTTTTTT.

This clonotype was counted a few times. This chain connects TRBV11-3 to TRBJ2-1, with D perhaps TRBD1 (5 bases). Trimming pared 8 bases from V and 2 bases from J, leaving 22 bases between. Germline V lookup: CDR1 SGHNT, CDR2 YENEEA. This CDR3 contains 17 residues. The CDR3 is CASLPTAQGNAYNEQFF. For the CDR3, the DNA is TGTGCCAGCCTACCAACCGCCCAGGGCAACGCCTACAATGAGCAGTTCTTC.

This clonotype was counted ten times or more. The DNA of the CDR3 is TGCAGCGTACCCACAGGATACAATGGCTACACCTTC. As protein: CSVPTGYNGYTF. V is TRBV29-1 and J is TRBJ1-2; D may be TRBD1 (5 bases). Germline assignment: CDR1 SQVTM and CDR2 ANQGSEA. This CDR3 contains 12 residues. Trimming took off 6 bases at V and 6 bases at J, with 14 bases between the two ends.

This clonotype came up a few times. The rearrangement joins TRBV12-3 or TRBV12-4 to TRBJ1-4; D perhaps matches TRBD1 (5 bases). With 3 bases removed from V and 7 bases from J, the gap between germline ends came to 9 bases. This CDR3 is built from 13 residues. CDR3 bases: TGTGCCAGCAGTTTGGGGCAGATTGAAAAACTGTTTTTT. Its translation: CASSLGQIEKLFF.

This clonotype was found once. A much larger clonotype is one base distant, so this may be a read error. V usage is TRBV20-1 and J usage is TRBJ1-6; TRBD1 matches at 9 bases. The CDR3 runs 16 residues. CDR1 and CDR2 (germline): DFQATT, SNEGSKA (reference sequence). The CDR3 loop is CGAQGQGKGYNSPLHF. The CDR3 region has the DNA TGCGGTGCTCAGGGACAGGGAAAAGGCTATAATTCACCCCTCCACTTT.

This clonotype was counted many times. This sequence joins TRBV18 and TRBJ1-3; unclear D gene. Trimming took off 4 bases at V and 3 bases at J, with 10 bases between the two ends. The V gene's germline CDR1 is KGHSH and CDR2 LQKENI. The CDR3 runs 14 residues. The CDR3 region is CASSLDIIGNTIYF. In DNA, the CDR3 is TGTGCCAGCTCACTAGACATTATTGGAAACACCATATATTTT. Filled out from reference TRBV18 and TRBJ1-3, the complete variable domain reads NAGVMQNPRHLVRRRGQEARLRCSPMKGHSHVYWYRQLPEEGLKFMVYLQKENIIDESGMPKERFSAEFPKEGPSILRIQQVVRGDSAAYFCASSLDIIGNTIYFGEGSWLTVV.

Concerning this clonotype itself: Mismatch with germline at one junction end may stem from a read error. The chain carries TRBV18 and TRBJ1-5; no clear D. The CDR3 loop spans 13 amino acids. The germline V gene has CDR1 KGHSH and CDR2 LQKENI. CDR3 loop: CASLPHSNQPQHF. As DNA, the CDR3 is TGTGCCAGCTTACCACACAGCAATCAGCCCCAGCATTTT.

The rearrangement links TRBV28 to TRBJ1-2; unclear D gene. The germline CDR1 and CDR2 sequences are MDHEN and SYDVKM. The CDR3 runs 14 residues. V was trimmed by 3 bases and J by 2 bases, leaving 10 bases between them. The CDR3 DNA sequence: TGTGCCAGCAGTTTTGGGCAGGCGAACTATGGCTACACCTTC. Its translation is CASSFGQANYGYTF.

The J gene is TRBJ2-6, the V gene TRBV6-1; the match to TRBD2 covers 10 bases. This CDR3 has 19 amino acids. V gave up 5 bases and J gave up 0 bases; unmatched junction bases: 10. Germline CDR1 and CDR2: MNHNS and SASEGT. DNA of the CDR3: TGTGCCAGCAGTCCCCTAGGACTAGCGGCACTCTCTGGGGCCAACGTCCTGACTTTC. It yields the protein CASSPLGLAALSGANVLTF.

The gene calls are TRBV12-3 or TRBV12-4 and TRBJ2-2; D is unclear. The length of the CDR3 is 16 residues. V was pared by 2 bases and J by 1 base, with 11 bases between. CDR3 DNA sequence: TGTGCCAGCAGTTTATTCGGTGGCAGGAACACCGGGGAGCTGTTTTTT. Its protein product is CASSLFGGRNTGELFF.

This clonotype was picked up many times. The J gene is TRBJ2-3, the V gene TRBV15; D is unresolved. The length of the CDR3 is 13 residues. Germline CDR1 reads LNHNV; CDR2 reads YYDKDF (reference sequence). Trimming stripped 5 bases from V and 8 bases from J, with 14 bases between. CDR3 coding DNA: TGTGCCACCAGCCCCCATATGCGTGGTACGCAGTATTTT. Translation gives CATSPHMRGTQYF. Full variable domain (rest looked up from reference TRBV15 and TRBJ2-3): DAMVIQNPRYQVTQFGKPVTLSCSQTLNHNVMYWYQQKSSQAPKLLFHYYDKDFNNEADTPDNFQSRRPNTSFCFLDIRSPGLGDTAMYLCATSPHMRGTQYFGPGTRLTVL.

This clonotype was counted only a few times. The chain carries TRBV4-2 and TRBJ2-1, with 9 nucleotides matching TRBD2. Germline V gene lookup returns CDR1 LGHNA and CDR2 YNFKEQ. V was clipped by 8 bases and J by 3 bases; unmatched bases: 8. The CDR3 sequence is 15 residues long. The CDR3 protein is CASGWETSGYNEQFF. For the CDR3, the DNA is TGTGCCAGCGGGTGGGAGACTAGCGGCTACAATGAGCAGTTCTTC.

This clonotype has just a few counts. This chain uses TRBV5-1 with TRBJ1-1, with D perhaps matching TRBD1 (6 bases). CDR3 length equals 16 residues. The V gene lost 0 bases and the J gene lost 7 bases, with 19 bases spanning the gap. Germline V gene data show CDR1 as SGHRS and CDR2 as YFSETQ. The CDR3 loop is CASSLALTGQEGEAFF. In DNA, the CDR3 is TGCGCCAGCAGCTTGGCCCTGACAGGCCAGGAGGGTGAAGCTTTCTTT.

This clonotype was counted between two and nine times. The chain links TRBV6-5 to TRBJ2-2; 15 positions match TRBD2. The CDR3 runs 19 residues. The trim removed 0 bases at V and 6 bases at J, leaving 8 bases unmatched. In germline, CDR1 is MNHEY, CDR2 SVGAGI. This CDR3 is CASSYSGLAGGLGAGELFF. CDR3 nucleotide sequence: TGTGCCAGCAGTTACTCTGGACTAGCGGGAGGGCTAGGTGCCGGGGAGCTGTTTTTT.

This clonotype has a handful of counts. V is TRBV28 and J is TRBJ1-2; D call uncertain. V lost 5 bases and J lost 8, with 18 bases in between. CDR1 is MDHEN and CDR2 is SYDVKM in the germline V gene. This CDR3 comprises 14 residues. The CDR3 loop reads CASSPGYEGAGYTF. The CDR3 DNA is TGTGCCAGCAGTCCGGGATACGAGGGCGCGGGCTACACCTTC.

In this sample, this clonotype turned up a few times. This rearrangement joins TRBV3-1 to TRBJ1-5; TRBD1 agrees at 7 bases. Trimming took 0 bases from V and 1 from J; bases not matched to a gene: 6. This CDR3 region has 17 residues. Germline CDR1 reads LGHDT; CDR2 reads YNNKEL (reference sequence). This chain's CDR3 is CASSQDRGGESNQPQHF. The CDR3 DNA is TGTGCCAGCAGCCAAGATAGAGGGGGCGAAAGCAATCAGCCCCAGCATTTT.

This chain links TRBV3-1 with TRBJ1-2; D gene unclear. Germline loops: CDR1 LGHDT, CDR2 YNNKEL (reference sequence). This CDR3 has 13 residues. V was shortened by 0 bases and J by 7 bases, with 9 bases between the two germline ends. This chain's CDR3 is CASSQDGARGYTF. In nucleotides, the CDR3 is TGTGCCAGCAGCCAAGATGGTGCGCGTGGCTACACCTTC. Complete variable domain (other parts from reference TRBV3-1 and TRBJ1-2): DTAVSQTPKYLVTQMGNDKSIKCEQNLGHDTMYWYKQDSKKFLKIMFSYNNKELIINETVPNRFSPKSPDKAHLNLHINSLELGDSAVYFCASSQDGARGYTFGSGTRLTVV.

The chain is built from TRBV12-3 or TRBV12-4 and TRBJ1-5; a weak D match, TRBD1 (6 bases). V was shortened by 8 bases and J by 9 bases, with 17 bases between the two germline ends. The CDR3 covers 13 residues. The CDR3 coding sequence is TGTGCCAGCGCCTGGACCCGAGGGGGGCCCCAGCATTTT. This codes for CASAWTRGGPQHF.